This is a list of T cell receptor beta chains from one sample in a study of shared clonotypes between healthy human individuals. Only in-frame clones appear in the TCRdb table, and some are missing; sequencing was by immunoSEQ multiplex PCR. Of about 1 million clones listed, 65% to 80% are singletons. Sequenced sample: memory CD4+ T cells sorted from blood. Receptors originate from a man between 18 and 35 years old in good health. CDR3s include the opening cysteine and the closing phenylalanine or tryptophan. D genes are given only for firm matches. For some rows the clone size is stated as once, few or many, or as a class when expanded; others skip it.

TRBJ2-7 | NA | TRBV20-1 | NA | CSAEAHYEQYF | TGCAGTGCTGAGGCCCACTACGAGCAGTACTTC
TRBJ2-3 | once | TRBV5-6 | TRBD2 | CASSDPSGGGTDTQYF | TGTGCCAGCAGCGATCCTAGCGGGGGTGGGACAGATACGCAGTATTTT
TRBJ1-1 | NA | TRBV6-5 | TRBD1 | CASSLRTGNTEAFF | TGTGCCAGCAGTCTAAGGACAGGGAACACTGAAGCTTTCTTT
TRBJ2-7 | NA | TRBV6-5 | NA | CASKIDLYSYEQYF | TGTGCCAGCAAAATAGACTTATACTCCTACGAGCAGTACTTC
TRBJ2-7 | NA | TRBV5-3 | TRBD1 | CARGKDRSLSYEQYF | TGTGCCAGAGGCAAGGACAGGTCTCTCTCCTACGAGCAGTACTTC
TRBJ2-1 | NA | TRBV5-1 | NA | CASSPSGHNYNEQFF | TGCGCCAGCAGCCCCTCGGGACATAACTACAATGAGCAGTTCTTC
TRBJ2-5 | NA | TRBV9 | NA | CASSVGTHQETQYF | TGTGCCAGCAGCGTAGGGACCCACCAAGAGACCCAGTACTTC
TRBJ2-5 | NA | TRBV5-4 | NA | CASSSGTLKETQYF | TGTGCCAGCAGCTCCGGGACTTTAAAAGAGACCCAGTACTTC
TRBJ1-3 | NA | TRBV7-2 | NA | CASSLLGGRAGNTIYF | TGTGCCAGCAGCTTATTAGGCGGCCGAGCGGGAAACACCATATATTTT
TRBJ2-1 | NA | TRBV9 | TRBD1 | CASSANRGPYNEQFF | TGTGCCAGCAGCGCGAACAGGGGGCCCTACAATGAGCAGTTCTTC
TRBJ2-7 | NA | TRBV2 | NA | CASQRGLSSYEQYF | TGTGCCAGTCAGAGGGGCCTTAGCTCCTACGAGCAGTACTTC
TRBJ1-1 | NA | TRBV28 | NA | CASTYQGEAFF | TGTGCCAGCACTTACCAGGGTGAAGCTTTCTTT
TRBJ2-5 | NA | TRBV19 | TRBD2 | CASSRRGEAVETQYF | TGTGCCAGTAGCCGGCGGGGGGAGGCTGTGGAGACCCAGTACTTC
TRBJ1-6 | NA | TRBV10-3 | NA | CAISGGSSYNSPLHF | TGTGCCATCTCGGGAGGGAGCTCCTATAATTCACCCCTCCACTTT
TRBJ1-1 | NA | TRBV28 | TRBD1 | CASSLAGQGTPEAFF | TGTGCCAGCAGTTTAGCGGGACAGGGGACGCCTGAAGCTTTCTTT
TRBJ1-4 | NA | TRBV20-1 | NA | CSARRNEKLFF | TGCAGTGCTAGAAGAAATGAAAAACTGTTTTTT
TRBJ2-5 | once | TRBV20-1 | NA | CSAREVGTQYF | TGCAGTGCTAGAGAGGTGGGGACCCAGTACTTC
TRBJ1-4 | NA | TRBV15 | TRBD1 | CATARTGPATNEKLFF | TGTGCCACCGCCCGGACAGGACCTGCAACTAATGAAAAACTGTTTTTT
TRBJ1-1 | NA | TRBV4-1 | TRBD1 | CASSHRGQAFF | TGCGCCAGCAGCCATAGGGGACAGGCGTTCTTT
TRBJ1-2 | NA | TRBV9 | NA | CASSVAQSRDGYTF | TGTGCCAGCAGCGTGGCCCAAAGCCGGGATGGCTACACCTTC
TRBJ1-5 | NA | TRBV19 | NA | CASSISGSLGPQHF | TGTGCCAGTAGTATTTCAGGGTCCCTGGGGCCCCAGCATTTT
TRBJ2-2 | few | TRBV7-6 | TRBD1 | CASSPGTGLDTGELFF | TGTGCCAGCAGCCCCGGGACAGGGTTAGACACCGGGGAGCTGTTTTTT
TRBJ1-4 | NA | TRBV19 | NA | CASSVGTSTNEKLFF | TGTGCCAGTAGTGTGGGGACATCAACTAATGAAAAACTGTTTTTT
TRBJ2-3 | NA | TRBV10-3 | TRBD2 | CAISESGLAGSDTQYF | TGTGCCATCAGTGAGTCAGGGCTAGCGGGCTCAGATACGCAGTATTTT
TRBJ2-1 | few | TRBV7-2 | TRBD1 | CASSPNRGLYNEQFF | TGTGCCAGCAGCCCAAATAGGGGGCTTTACAATGAGCAGTTCTTC
TRBJ1-2 | NA | TRBV28 | NA | CASSLRSPHGYTF | TGTGCCAGCAGTTTACGAAGTCCCCATGGCTACACCTTC
TRBJ1-5 | NA | TRBV27 | TRBD1 | CASRGQGALSNQPQHF | TGTGCCAGCAGGGGACAGGGGGCGTTGAGCAATCAGCCCCAGCATTTT
TRBJ1-1 | NA | TRBV2 | NA | CASVTGTVNTEAFF | TGTGCCAGCGTCACCGGGACGGTGAACACTGAAGCTTTCTTT
TRBJ1-2 | NA | TRBV6-6 | NA | CASMRGVGYGYTF | TGTGCCAGCATGCGGGGAGTCGGCTATGGCTACACCTTC
TRBJ1-5 | NA | TRBV28 | NA | CASSTMEGRDQPQHF | TGTGCCAGCAGCACCATGGAGGGGCGGGATCAGCCCCAGCATTTT
TRBJ2-1 | NA | TRBV4-1 | TRBD2 | CASSLGVGRASNEQFF | TGCGCCAGCAGCCTGGGCGTGGGGAGGGCCTCCAATGAGCAGTTCTTC
TRBJ1-2 | NA | TRBV7-9 | NA | CATTAANYGYTF | TGTGCCACTACGGCCGCTAACTATGGCTACACCTTC
TRBJ2-1 | NA | TRBV10-3 | TRBD2 | CAISEESAGGNEQFF | TGTGCCATCAGTGAGGAATCAGCGGGAGGGAATGAGCAGTTCTTC
TRBJ1-1 | NA | TRBV9 | TRBD1 | CASSVGSGRGLSEAFF | TGTGCCAGCAGCGTAGGGTCGGGGAGGGGGCTCTCTGAAGCTTTCTTT
TRBJ2-3 | NA | TRBV5-1 | TRBD2 | CASSFLPGASGSDTQYF | TGCGCCAGCAGCTTCCTTCCTGGGGCTAGCGGGAGCGATACGCAGTATTTT
TRBJ2-4 | once | TRBV28 | TRBD2 | CASSLPRLAGGAKNIQYF | TGTGCCAGCAGTTTACCGAGACTAGCGGGGGGTGCCAAAAACATTCAGTACTTC
TRBJ2-3 | NA | TRBV28 | NA | CASQGTDTQYF | TGTGCCAGCCAGGGGACAGATACGCAGTATTTT
TRBJ2-1 | NA | TRBV5-3 | NA | CARSLFCRLCHSYNEQFF | TGTGCCAGAAGCTTGTTTTGTCGGCTATGCCACTCCTACAATGAGCAGTTCTTC
TRBJ1-1 | NA | TRBV30 | TRBD1 | CAWEKMTTGANTEAFF | TGTGCCTGGGAGAAAATGACGACAGGGGCGAACACTGAAGCTTTCTTT
TRBJ2-7 | NA | TRBV6-5 | TRBD1 | CASSSNYRGHYEQYF | TGTGCCAGCAGTTCCAACTACAGGGGGCACTACGAGCAGTACTTC
TRBJ2-2 | many | TRBV7-2 | TRBD2 | CASSPTSGPSPGELFF | TGTGCCAGCAGCCCCACTAGCGGACCCTCCCCAGGGGAGCTGTTTTTT
TRBJ1-1 | NA | TRBV18 | TRBD1 | CASSSRTGVNTEAFF | TGTGCCAGCTCATCACGGACAGGGGTTAACACTGAAGCTTTCTTT
TRBJ1-1 | NA | TRBV7-2 | NA | CASSLEGQGNTEAFF | TGTGCCAGCAGCTTAGAGGGGCAGGGCAACACTGAAGCTTTCTTT
TRBJ1-1 | NA | TRBV6-5 | NA | CASSYPLGKAFF | TGTGCCAGCAGTTACCCGCTCGGGAAAGCTTTCTTT
TRBJ2-3 | NA | TRBV9 | NA | CASSAPPSTDTQYF | TGTGCCAGCAGCGCCCCGCCTAGCACAGATACGCAGTATTTT